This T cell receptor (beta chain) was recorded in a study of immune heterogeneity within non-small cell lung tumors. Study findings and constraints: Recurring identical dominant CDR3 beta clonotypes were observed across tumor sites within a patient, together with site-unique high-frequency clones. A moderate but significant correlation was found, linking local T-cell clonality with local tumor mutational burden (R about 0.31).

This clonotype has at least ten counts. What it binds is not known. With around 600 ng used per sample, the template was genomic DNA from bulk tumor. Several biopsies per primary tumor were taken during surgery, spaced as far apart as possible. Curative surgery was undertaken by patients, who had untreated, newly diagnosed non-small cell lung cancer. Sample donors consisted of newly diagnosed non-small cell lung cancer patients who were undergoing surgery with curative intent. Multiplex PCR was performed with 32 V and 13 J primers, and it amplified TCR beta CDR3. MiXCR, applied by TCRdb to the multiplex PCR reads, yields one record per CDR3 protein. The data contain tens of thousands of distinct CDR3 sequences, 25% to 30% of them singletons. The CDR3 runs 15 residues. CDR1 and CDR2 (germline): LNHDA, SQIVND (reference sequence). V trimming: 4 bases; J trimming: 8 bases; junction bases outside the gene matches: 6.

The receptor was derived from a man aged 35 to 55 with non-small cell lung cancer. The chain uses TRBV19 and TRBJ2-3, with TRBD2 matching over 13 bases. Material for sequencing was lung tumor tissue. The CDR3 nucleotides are TGTGCCAGTAGTACCGGACTAGCGGGAGACGGTACGCAGTATTTT. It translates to CASSTGLAGDGTQYF.